These T cell receptor beta chains were read from a single sample in a study of blood T cell repertoires in COVID-19. Only in-frame clones appear in the TCRdb table, and some are missing; sequencing was by immunoSEQ multiplex PCR. The table has about 42,000 clones, 75% to 90% seen once; the top ten hold approximately 10%. What was sequenced was peripheral blood. Source of these receptors: a man aged 30 to 39 with active or convalescent COVID-19. Both conserved end residues are trimmed from each CDR3. Each record gives: V gene, CDR3 protein.

v_call: TRBV7-3; cdr3_aa: ASSLRAVSTDTQY
v_call: TRBV3-1/TRBV3-2; cdr3_aa: ASSRQGSPEAF
v_call: TRBV2; cdr3_aa: ASSDGDSYQPQH
v_call: TRBV15; cdr3_aa: ATSLERVDTEAF
v_call: TRBV18; cdr3_aa: ASSPQTGKGEQY
v_call: TRBV6-1; cdr3_aa: ASSEMGGGYT
v_call: TRBV5-1; cdr3_aa: ASSLSGGAGNTIY
v_call: TRBV19; cdr3_aa: ASSIGQGANTEAF
v_call: TRBV27; cdr3_aa: ASSPRTGRNTGELF
v_call: TRBV11-2; cdr3_aa: ASSHKVAGGYNEQF
v_call: TRBV7-8; cdr3_aa: ASSLGLAAYNEQF
v_call: TRBV4-1; cdr3_aa: ASSQIGVGAGTGELF
v_call: TRBV18; cdr3_aa: ASSGELGGEQY
v_call: TRBV7-6; cdr3_aa: ASSLIRRERGLETQY
v_call: TRBV5-1; cdr3_aa: ASSLGGLAAGGEQY
v_call: TRBV2; cdr3_aa: ASRPFGGSTDTQY
v_call: TRBV6-5; cdr3_aa: ASILTGNQPQH
v_call: TRBV7-9; cdr3_aa: ASSFLLGVLETQY
v_call: TRBV5-1; cdr3_aa: ASSLESEYQETQY
v_call: TRBV7-9; cdr3_aa: ASSQGAGGGITDTQY
v_call: TRBV3-1/TRBV3-2; cdr3_aa: ASSLRTEAPLH
v_call: TRBV19; cdr3_aa: ASSMTGELMNTEAF
v_call: TRBV9; cdr3_aa: ASSVVWTSRPGELF
v_call: TRBV3-1/TRBV3-2; cdr3_aa: ASSLRTSSITQY
v_call: TRBV7-9; cdr3_aa: ASSLRDSREGGYT
v_call: TRBV5-1; cdr3_aa: ASRVGLLTNEKLF
v_call: TRBV27; cdr3_aa: ASSRGAGFTDTQY
v_call: TRBV3-1/TRBV3-2; cdr3_aa: ASSQPNRDGYT
v_call: TRBV11-3; cdr3_aa: ASSLGGLAGPDTQY
v_call: TRBV12-5; cdr3_aa: ASGPESGEGNTEAF